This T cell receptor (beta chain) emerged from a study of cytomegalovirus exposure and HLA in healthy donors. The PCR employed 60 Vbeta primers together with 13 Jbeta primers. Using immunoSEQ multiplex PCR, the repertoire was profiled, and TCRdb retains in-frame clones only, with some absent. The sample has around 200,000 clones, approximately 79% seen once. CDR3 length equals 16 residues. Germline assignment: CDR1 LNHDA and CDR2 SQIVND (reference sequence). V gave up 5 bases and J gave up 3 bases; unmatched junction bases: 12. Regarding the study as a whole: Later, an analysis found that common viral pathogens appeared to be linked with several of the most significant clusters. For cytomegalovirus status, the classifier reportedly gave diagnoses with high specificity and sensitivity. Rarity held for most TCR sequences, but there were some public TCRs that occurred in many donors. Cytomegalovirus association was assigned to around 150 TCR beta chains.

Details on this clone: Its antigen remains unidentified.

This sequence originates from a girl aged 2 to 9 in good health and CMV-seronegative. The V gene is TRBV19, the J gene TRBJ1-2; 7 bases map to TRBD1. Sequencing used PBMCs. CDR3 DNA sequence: TGTGCCAGTAGTCCAGAGGACAGGCCAGCGGACTATGGCTACACCTTC. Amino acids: CASSPEDRPADYGYTF.